This TCR beta chain was identified in a study of T-cell memory formation after mild COVID-19. The wider study: Most TCR clusters belonged to a single donor.

This clonotype was counted only a few times. TCRdb reprocessed the 5' RACE reads with MiXCR, giving one entry per CDR3 protein. The sample has over 95,000 distinct CDR3 sequences; about a fifth are singletons. Sequencing input: PBMCs or a T cell subset sorted from them (not recorded which). The clonotype originates from a man aged 18 to 29 who had mild COVID-19 (a few samples of this study predate the infection). Cell type and time point are not known.

The CDR3 DNA follows: TGTGCCAGCAGCTTGGCCCCCAGGAGTGAAGCTTTCTTT. The encoded protein is CASSLAPRSEAFF. The V call is TRBV5-5, the J call TRBJ1-1, with D unresolved. The germline V gene has CDR1 SGHKS and CDR2 YYEKEE (reference sequence). Trimming pared 0 bases from V and 7 bases from J, leaving 10 bases between. There are 13 residues in the CDR3.